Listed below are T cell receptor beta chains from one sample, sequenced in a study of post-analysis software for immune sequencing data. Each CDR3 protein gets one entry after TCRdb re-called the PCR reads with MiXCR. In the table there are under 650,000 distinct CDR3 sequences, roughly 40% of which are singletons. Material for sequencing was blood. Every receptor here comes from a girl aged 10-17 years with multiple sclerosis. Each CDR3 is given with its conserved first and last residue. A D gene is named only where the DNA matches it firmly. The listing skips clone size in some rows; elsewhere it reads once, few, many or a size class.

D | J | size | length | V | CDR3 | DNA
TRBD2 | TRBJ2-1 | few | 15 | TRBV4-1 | CASSQDVAGGMEQFF | TGCGCCAGCAGCCAAGATGTAGCGGGGGGGATGGAGCAGTTCTTC
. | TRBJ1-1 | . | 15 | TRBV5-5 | CASSFPRGNNPEAFF | TGTGCCAGCAGCTTTCCCCGAGGGAATAACCCTGAAGCTTTCTTT
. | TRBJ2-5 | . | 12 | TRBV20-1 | CSAREKWETQYF | TGCAGTGCTAGAGAGAAGTGGGAGACCCAGTACTTC
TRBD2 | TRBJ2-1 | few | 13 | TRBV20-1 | CSARPPSGRAVFF | TGCAGTGCTAGACCTCCAAGCGGGAGGGCGGTGTTCTTC
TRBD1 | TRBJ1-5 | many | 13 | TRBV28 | CAGSTGGDQPQHF | TGTGCCGGTTCGACAGGGGGAGATCAGCCCCAGCATTTT
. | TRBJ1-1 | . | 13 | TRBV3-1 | CASSQVGQTEAFF | TGTGCCAGCAGCCAAGTAGGTCAAACTGAAGCTTTCTTT
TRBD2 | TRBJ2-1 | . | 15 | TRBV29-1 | CSTQRAGGRSDEQFF | TGCAGCACCCAAAGGGCGGGAGGGCGGTCGGATGAGCAGTTCTTC
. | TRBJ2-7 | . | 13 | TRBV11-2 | CASSYGTEYEQYF | TGTGCCAGCAGCTATGGAACGGAATACGAGCAGTACTTC
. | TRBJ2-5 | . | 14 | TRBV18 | CASSPPMFGEEQYF | TGTGCCAGCTCACCACCTATGTTCGGAGAAGAGCAGTACTTC
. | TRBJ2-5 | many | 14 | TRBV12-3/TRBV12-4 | CASSLQETQETQYF | TGTGCCAGCAGTTTGCAGGAGACGCAAGAGACCCAGTACTTC
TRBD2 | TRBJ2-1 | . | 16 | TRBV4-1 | CASREEGLAGEDEQFF | TGCGCCAGCAGAGAAGAAGGACTAGCGGGAGAGGATGAGCAGTTCTTC
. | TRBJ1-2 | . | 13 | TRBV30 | CAWSSGRGYGYTF | TGTGCCTGGAGCTCAGGACGGGGCTATGGCTACACCTTC
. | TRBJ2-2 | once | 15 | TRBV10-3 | CAISEPTRSAGELFF | TGTGCCATCAGTGAGCCCACTAGATCAGCCGGGGAGCTGTTTTTT
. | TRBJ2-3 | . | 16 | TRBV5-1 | CASSSGGWISTDTQYF | TGCGCCAGCAGCTCTGGCGGCTGGATTAGCACAGATACGCAGTATTTT
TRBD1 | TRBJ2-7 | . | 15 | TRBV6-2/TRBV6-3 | CASSYSSGGRFEQYF | TGTGCCAGCAGTTATTCCTCAGGGGGAAGGTTCGAGCAGTACTTC
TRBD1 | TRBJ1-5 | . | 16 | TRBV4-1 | CASSQGDRPSNQPQHF | TGCGCCAGCAGCCAAGGGGACAGACCTAGCAATCAGCCCCAGCATTTT
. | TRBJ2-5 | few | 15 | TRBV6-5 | CASSYHPWYQETQYF | TGTGCCAGCAGTTATCATCCCTGGTACCAAGAGACCCAGTACTTC
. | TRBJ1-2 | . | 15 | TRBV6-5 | CASSLLAGSGYGYTF | TGTGCCAGCAGTCTCCTGGCAGGGTCCGGCTATGGCTACACCTTC
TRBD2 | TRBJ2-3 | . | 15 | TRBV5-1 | CASSSSGQSTDTQYF | TGCGCCAGCAGCTCTAGCGGGCAGAGCACAGATACGCAGTATTTT
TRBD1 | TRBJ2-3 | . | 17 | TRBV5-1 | CASSLTRTGDMADTQYF | TGCGCCAGCAGCTTGACCCGGACAGGGGATATGGCAGATACGCAGTATTTT
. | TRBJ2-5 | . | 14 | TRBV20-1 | CSARDIGLKETQYF | TGCAGTGCTAGAGATATCGGTCTTAAAGAGACCCAGTACTTC
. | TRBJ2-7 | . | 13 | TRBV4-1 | CASSDLSRYEQYF | TGCGCCAGTTCTGACCTCTCACGCTACGAGCAGTACTTC
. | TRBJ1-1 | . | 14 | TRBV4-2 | CASSPRNEGTEAFF | TGTGCCAGCAGCCCACGCAACGAGGGTACTGAAGCTTTCTTT
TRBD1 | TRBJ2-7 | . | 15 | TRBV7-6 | CASSQGTGGSYEQYF | TGTGCCAGCTCACAAGGGACAGGGGGCTCCTACGAGCAGTACTTC
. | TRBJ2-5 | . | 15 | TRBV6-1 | CASNYPGQNQETQYF | TGTGCCAGCAACTACCCGGGACAAAACCAAGAGACCCAGTACTTC
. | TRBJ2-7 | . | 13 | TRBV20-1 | CSATQEGFNEQYF | TGCAGCGCAACGCAGGAGGGCTTCAACGAGCAGTACTTC